These 23 T cell receptor beta chains were all obtained from the same sample, sequenced in a study of blood T cell repertoires in COVID-19. TCRdb's copy holds only in-frame clones and misses some; the assay was immunoSEQ multiplex PCR. The sample carries under 250,000 clones, 65% to 90% recorded once. The specimen sequenced was PBMCs or T cells enriched from blood (not recorded which). The source of these receptors is a woman aged 50 to 60 with acute COVID-19.

The genes are TRBV7-2 and TRBJ2-1; D is possibly TRBD2 (7 bases). Deletions cut 5 bases from V and 7 bases from J, with 18 bases between. Germline V gene data show CDR1 as SGHTA and CDR2 as FQGNSA. There are 15 residues in the CDR3. This CDR3 is CASSLRAGARNEQFF. The CDR3 DNA follows: TGTGCCAGCAGCCTCCGGGCGGGGGCAAGGAATGAGCAGTTCTTC.

V gene TRBV5-5 combines with J gene TRBJ2-1; D ambiguous. The CDR3 sequence is 13 residues long. The V gene's germline CDR1 is SGHKS and CDR2 YYEKEE (reference sequence). V gave up 0 bases and J gave up 9 bases, with 10 bases separating them. The CDR3 sequence is CASSLVATSEQFF. CDR3 DNA sequence: TGTGCCAGCAGCTTGGTAGCTACAAGTGAGCAGTTCTTC.

The rearrangement uses TRBV5-1 and TRBJ2-7; TRBD1 agrees at 9 bases. V shed 4 bases and J 6 bases; nucleotides not matched to a gene: 5. The CDR3 has 13 residues. Looked up from germline, CDR1 is SGHRS and CDR2 is YFSETQ. DNA for the CDR3: TGCGCCAGCAGCCCGGGGACAGGGCCCGAGCAGTACTTC. Amino acids: CASSPGTGPEQYF.

This clone was counted a single time. The chain has TRBV18 and TRBJ1-3; D is perhaps TRBD1 (5 bases). Germline V gives CDR1 KGHSH, CDR2 LQKENI. V lost 2 bases, J lost 4 bases, and 21 bases lay in between. This CDR3 is built from 18 residues. The DNA of the CDR3 is TGTGCCAGCTCACCATATATGCCAGGGACTCGATTAGGAAACACCATATATTTT. Amino acid sequence: CASSPYMPGTRLGNTIYF.

This chain's CDR3 is CASRQRDSYNSPLHF. Here the CDR3 DNA reads TGTGCCAGCAGACAAAGGGACAGCTATAATTCACCCCTCCACTTT. The chain is built from TRBV7-8 and TRBJ1-6; 7 nucleotides agree with TRBD1. The V gene end was trimmed by 6 bases and the J gene end by 3 bases; junction bases not matched to a gene: 5. The CDR3 runs 15 residues. The germline gives CDR1 SGHVS, CDR2 FQNEAQ.

The chain links TRBV27 to TRBJ2-1; D remains ambiguous. The CDR3 loop spans 16 amino acids. Trimming left V 0 bases short and J 4 bases short, with 13 bases between. Germline V CDR1 and CDR2: MNHEY, SMNVEV (reference sequence). The CDR3 here is CASSLSYLTLYNEQFF. CDR3 DNA sequence: TGTGCCAGCAGTTTATCGTACCTGACACTTTACAATGAGCAGTTCTTC.

The J gene is TRBJ2-1, the V gene TRBV11-3, with 8 bases lining up with TRBD2. Trimming at V came to 4 bases and at J to 3 bases, leaving 2 bases not matched to a gene. This CDR3 contains 14 residues. Germline CDR1 and CDR2: SGHNT and YENEEA. The CDR3 DNA is TGTGCCAGCAGCTCCAGCGGGGGCTACAATGAGCAGTTCTTC. Amino acids: CASSSSGGYNEQFF.

V usage is TRBV27 and J usage is TRBJ1-1; D is uncertain. There are 14 residues in the CDR3. The germline V and J ends were trimmed by 0 bases and 1 base, with 6 bases remaining between them. Germline-derived CDR1 and CDR2 are MNHEY and SMNVEV (reference sequence). As DNA, the CDR3 is TGTGCCAGCAGTTTATCGAACAAGAACACTGAAGCTTTCTTT. Protein: CASSLSNKNTEAFF.

V gene TRBV7-9 combines with J gene TRBJ1-2; 7 nucleotides line up with TRBD1. V was clipped by 1 base and J by 1 base; unmatched bases: 3. CDR3 size: 15 residues. CDR1 and CDR2 from the germline V gene are SEHNR and FQNEAQ (reference sequence). The DNA of the CDR3 is TGTGCCAGCAGCTTAGTGGGGACAGATAACTATGGCTACACCTTC. It codes for CASSLVGTDNYGYTF.

The rearrangement links TRBV23-1 to TRBJ1-4, with 7 nucleotides matching TRBD1. TRBV23-1 belongs to the ORF category, with a function that is uncertain. The J segment lost 7 bases and the V segment lost 4 bases, leaving 9 bases of the junction unmatched. The CDR3 spans 15 residues. This CDR3 reads CASSPQGEEGEKLFF. The CDR3 DNA reads TGCGCCAGCAGTCCTCAGGGGGAGGAAGGTGAAAAACTGTTTTTT.

The chain links TRBV9 to TRBJ1-6; 10 nucleotides match TRBD1. The CDR3 spans 17 residues. Trimming took 4 bases from V and 5 from J; bases not matched to a gene: 9. Looked up from germline, CDR1 is SGDLS and CDR2 is YYNGEE. The chain's CDR3 is CASSLGGGTGDNSPLHF. As DNA, the CDR3 is TGTGCCAGCAGCCTGGGTGGGGGGACAGGGGATAATTCACCCCTCCACTTT.

The CDR3 loop is CASSATGGAGRTEAFF. The DNA of the CDR3 is TGTGCCAGCAGTGCGACAGGGGGCGCGGGAAGGACTGAAGCTTTCTTT. This sequence joins TRBV6-1 and TRBJ1-1; TRBD1 aligns across 10 bases. The CDR3 loop spans 16 amino acids. Germline CDR1 is MNHNS and CDR2 is SASEGT. J was trimmed by 5 bases and V by 4 bases; bases with no gene match: 10.

The chain combines TRBV4-3 with TRBJ2-3, with TRBD1 as a possible D gene (7 bases). The germline CDR1 and CDR2 sequences are LGHNA and YSLEER. CDR3 length equals 15 residues. Trimming shortened V by 0 bases and J by 7 bases, and 14 bases separated the two germline ends. CDR3 in DNA: TGCGCCAGCAGCCAAGACTCAGGGGGGCTTAATACGCAGTATTTT. Translation: CASSQDSGGLNTQYF.

The V gene is TRBV3-1 (or the pseudogene TRBV3-2), the J gene TRBJ1-2, with a weak D call TRBD1 (5 bases). V lost 7 bases to trimming and J lost 3 bases, with 21 bases between them. The CDR3 consists of 16 residues. Germline loops: CDR1 LGHDT, CDR2 YNNKEL (reference sequence). The DNA of the CDR3 is TGTGCCAGCACCAAGGCGGGGGGGGTGACTTACTATGGCTACACCTTC. It specifies CASTKAGGVTYYGYTF.

The chain combines TRBV28 with TRBJ1-1; D is perhaps TRBD1 (5 bases). CDR3 size: 12 residues. Germline values: CDR1 MDHEN, CDR2 SYDVKM. Trimming took off 7 bases at V and 4 bases at J, with 10 bases between the two ends. Here the CDR3 DNA reads TGTGCCAGCACAGGGCTGGGCACTGAAGCTTTCTTT. Residues: CASTGLGTEAFF.

The J gene is TRBJ2-3, the V gene TRBV9, with D possibly being TRBD2 (5 bases). The germline CDR1 and CDR2 sequences are SGDLS and YYNGEE. The ends were cut back, 2 bases at V and 3 bases at J, with 19 bases in the middle. The CDR3 is made up of 17 amino acids. Here the CDR3 reads CASSVGPPRGGTDTQYF. For the CDR3, the DNA is TGTGCCAGCAGCGTCGGCCCTCCCCGGGGTGGAACAGATACGCAGTATTTT.

This clone is a singleton in its sample. The V and J genes are TRBV18 and TRBJ2-7, with 10 bases that match TRBD1. Germline V lookup: CDR1 KGHSH, CDR2 LQKENI. CDR3 length: 16 amino acids. V dropped 1 base and J dropped 4; count of bases not matched to a gene: 7. The CDR3 DNA reads TGTGCCAGCTCACCACAGCTCGGACAGGGGGGATACGAGCAGTACTTC. Translated: CASSPQLGQGGYEQYF. Full variable domain (rest looked up from reference TRBV18 and TRBJ2-7): NAGVMQNPRHLVRRRGQEARLRCSPMKGHSHVYWYRQLPEEGLKFMVYLQKENIIDESGMPKERFSAEFPKEGPSILRIQQVVRGDSAAYFCASSPQLGQGGYEQYFGPGTRLTVT.

The V call is TRBV25-1, the J call TRBJ2-1, with no clear D. Germline V CDR1 and CDR2: MGHDK, SYGVNS. The CDR3 has 18 amino acids. Trimming left V 5 bases short and J 0 bases short, with 20 bases between. The CDR3 sequence: CASSPLASLTGSYNEQFF. DNA for the CDR3: TGTGCCAGCAGTCCCCTTGCTTCCCTTACCGGCTCCTACAATGAGCAGTTCTTC.

Points on this clone: The sample contains more than one DNA sequence encoding this CDR3. The chain has TRBV15 and TRBJ1-3; D gene uncertain. This CDR3 comprises 14 residues. The ends were cut back, 9 bases at V and 4 bases at J, with 16 bases in the middle. CDR1 and CDR2 (germline): LNHNV, YYDKDF (reference sequence). CDR3 loop: CATTTRVSGNTIYF. For the CDR3, the DNA is TGTGCCACGACCACGAGGGTATCCGGAAACACCATATATTTT.

The chain has TRBV9 and TRBJ1-1, with D perhaps matching TRBD1 (5 bases). With 2 bases removed from V and 6 bases from J, the gap between germline ends came to 11 bases. The CDR3 sequence is 13 residues long. Germline V CDR1 and CDR2: SGDLS, YYNGEE. CDR3 in DNA: TGTGCCAGCAGCGTCGCTGGGGGGTCTGAAGCTTTCTTT. Protein sequence: CASSVAGGSEAFF.

The CDR3 nucleotides read TGCGCCAGCAGCTTGGACGTACAGGGAAATTCACCCCTCCACTTT. It is translated as CASSLDVQGNSPLHF. This sequence joins TRBV5-1 and TRBJ1-6; possible D gene TRBD1, 6 bases. Germline CDR1 and CDR2: SGHRS and YFSETQ. This CDR3 comprises 15 residues. The V end lost 0 bases, the J end lost 7 bases, and 11 bases lay between the germline ends. Full variable domain (outside the CDR3, taken from reference TRBV5-1 and TRBJ1-6): KAGVTQTPRYLIKTRGQQVTLSCSPISGHRSVSWYQQTPGQGLQFLFEYFSETQRNKGNFPGRFSGRQFSNSRSEMNVSTLELGDSALYLCASSLDVQGNSPLHFGNGTRLTVT.

This clone showed up just once. The V and J genes are TRBV6-1 and TRBJ2-6; D is possibly TRBD1 (5 bases). This CDR3 is 17 amino acids long. Per the germline V gene, CDR1 is MNHNS and CDR2 is SASEGT. V was clipped by 2 bases and J by 2 bases, with 13 bases between them. This CDR3 reads CASSEQTVLTGANVLTF. CDR3 nucleotide sequence: TGTGCCAGCAGTGAACAGACAGTTCTGACTGGGGCCAACGTCCTGACTTTC.

V is TRBV29-1 and J is TRBJ2-5, with 7 bases that match TRBD1. V lost 4 bases and J lost 1; bases outside the gene matches: 6. Germline V gene data show CDR1 as SQVTM and CDR2 as ANQGSEA. The CDR3 spans 14 residues. CDR3 sequence (DNA): TGCAGCGTTGGCACGGGACAGCTCCAAGAGACCCAGTACTTC. Translation: CSVGTGQLQETQYF.